The TCR beta chain under discussion was sequenced for a study of cytomegalovirus exposure and HLA in healthy donors. General observations from the study: With further analysis later on, most CMV-associated TCR beta chains appeared HLA-restricted. It was reported in a later analysis that an Asian-associated ancestry cluster showed fewer N-insertions than the approximately 700-donor mean.

The V gene's germline CDR1 is SGHAT and CDR2 FQNNGV. Trimming at V came to 1 base and at J to 0 bases, leaving 4 bases not matched to a gene. This CDR3 comprises 16 residues. Sampled while nominally healthy, donors likely had unrecorded immune exposures. On this clone: Its antigen is not known.

Primers: 60 Vbeta forward and 13 Jbeta reverse. Clones were sequenced by immunoSEQ multiplex PCR, and TCRdb holds only the in-frame ones, with some missing. The table records some 130,000 clones, over 75% of them present only once. The chain is built from TRBV11-2 and TRBJ2-5, with 8 nucleotides matching TRBD2. This clonotype originated in a man in his thirties or forties in good health. Sequencing was performed on PBMCs. DNA for the CDR3: TGTGCCAGCAGCTTAGTCCCTAGCGGGTACCAAGAGACCCAGTACTTC. Encoded protein: CASSLVPSGYQETQYF.